This TCR beta chain was identified in a study of T cell changes during pregnancy in multiple sclerosis. Sequencing used immunoSEQ multiplex PCR; TCRdb keeps in-frame clones, though not all of them. Of about 20,000 clones in the sample, 88% were seen once. This CDR3 has 16 residues. Germline V gene sequence: CDR1 SEHNR, CDR2 FQNEAQ (reference sequence). V shed 2 bases, J shed 0 bases, and the junction held 4 bases outside the gene matches. The starting material was CD8+ T cells from peripheral blood mononuclear cells, obtained in the third trimester of pregnancy. The chain couples TRBV7-9 to TRBJ2-1, with 7 bases aligning to TRBD2. The sequence was collected from a female donor in good health, enrolled as a control in a pregnancy study. Written as DNA, the CDR3 is TGTGCCAGCAGCTTAAAGGGCGGGAGCTCCTACAATGAGCAGTTCTTC. Its protein product is CASSLKGGSSYNEQFF.